This TCR beta chain is from a study of blood T cell repertoires in COVID-19. Whole-study context: Acute and convalescent COVID-19 specimens originated in the United States, Italy and Spain. In each case, the material was cDNA or gDNA derived from T cells, B-cell-depleted T cells, or PBMCs.

The germline gives CDR1 SGHDT, CDR2 YYEEEE. V lost 3 bases to trimming and J lost 4 bases, with 22 bases between them. The CDR3 totals 17 residues. Per the study methods: Amplification of reference gene primers was used by the study to estimate nucleated cell counts. Sequenced by immunoSEQ multiplex PCR; TCRdb stores in-frame clones only, minus some. That table supplies the V and J calls and clone size; D and trimming were determined from the DNA. This repertoire shows approximately 62,000 clones, approximately 80% found once; its top ten account for approximately 6.4%. The V and J genes are TRBV5-6 and TRBJ2-5; a possible D gene is TRBD2 (6 bases). This clonotype originated in a woman aged 45-59 years with active or convalescent COVID-19. The material sequenced was peripheral blood. For the CDR3, the DNA is TGTGCCAGCAGCTCCCGGCGGAGGGCGGAAACTCTAGAGACCCAGTACTTC. It is translated as CASSSRRRAETLETQYF. Supplemented by reference TRBV5-6 and TRBJ2-5, the full variable domain reads DAGVTQSPTHLIKTRGQQVTLRCSPKSGHDTVSWYQQALGQGPQFIFQYYEEEERQRGNFPDRFSGHQFPNYSSELNVNALLLGDSALYLCASSSRRRAETLETQYFGPGTRLLVL.